This TCR beta chain stems from a study of radiotherapy plus CTLA-4 blockade in lung cancer. Study overall: Disease control was seen in approximately 29% of patients, objective responses in roughly 17%.

Treatment of patients with chemo-refractory metastatic non-small-cell lung cancer consisted of focal radiation plus CTLA-4 blockade with ipilimumab. Study-level results: Radiotherapy with ipilimumab was followed by blood expansion of tumor-derived clones.

The J segment lost 4 bases and the V segment lost 6 bases, leaving 10 bases of the junction unmatched. The length of the CDR3 is 17 residues. The germline CDR1 and CDR2 sequences are SEHNR and FQNEAQ (reference sequence). This clone was recorded a few times. The antigen remains unidentified. The assay was immunoSEQ multiplex PCR, and TCRdb's table has in-frame clones only and misses some. Of about 66,000 clones listed, about four fifths are singletons. The clonotype originates from a human donor with non-small cell lung cancer who had a partial response to radiotherapy plus ipilimumab. The V gene is TRBV7-9, the J gene TRBJ2-2; 11 nucleotides agree with TRBD2. The starting material was peripheral blood, obtained from a patient treated with radiotherapy plus ipilimumab. The CDR3 loop reads CASRHTSGSGGTGELFF. CDR3 DNA sequence: TGTGCCAGCAGACATACTAGCGGGAGTGGTGGCACCGGGGAGCTGTTTTTT. Filled out from reference TRBV7-9 and TRBJ2-2, the complete variable domain reads DTGVSQNPRHKITKRGQNVTFRCDPISEHNRLYWYRQTLGQGPEFLTYFQNEAQLEKSRLLSDRFSAERPKGSFSTLEIQRTEQGDSAMYLCASRHTSGSGGTGELFFGEGSRLTVL.